One and the same sample provided the 3 T cell receptor beta chains below, sequenced in a study of cytomegalovirus exposure and HLA in healthy donors (dated by TCRdb to the late 2010s). Library generation was performed with the immunoSEQ multiplex PCR assay. The multiplex PCR relied on a mix of 60 forward primers for TCR Vbeta segments and 13 reverse primers for TCR Jbeta segments. TCRdb took this table from immuneACCESS and kept in-frame rearrangements with V and J called. Such tables lack part of the clones; where checked against another copy, unresolved V genes explain under half of the gap, and the rest is unexplained. This sample comprises 91,000 or so clones, approximately 80% of them detected only once. Jointly, the top ten make up approximately 5.3% of the sample. Sequenced material: PBMCs. These receptor sequences come from a man aged 25-45 years in good health and CMV-seropositive.

The chain carries TRBV7-2 and TRBJ1-2; no clear D. CDR3 length: 16 amino acids. Germline lookup yields CDR1 SGHTA and CDR2 FQGNSA. The V end lost 2 bases, the J end lost 6 bases, and 19 bases lay between the germline ends. The CDR3 protein is CASSLWRGLGKNGYTF. CDR3 in DNA: TGTGCCAGCAGCTTATGGCGAGGGCTAGGGAAGAATGGCTACACCTTC.

This clone appeared a few times. J is TRBJ2-5 and V is TRBV4-2; TRBD2 matches 9 bases. The CDR3 consists of 15 residues. V lost 0 bases, J lost 1 base, and 0 bases stayed unmatched. CDR1 LGHNA and CDR2 YNFKEQ come from the germline V gene. As DNA, the CDR3 is TGTGCCAGCAGCCAAGAGCGGGGGGGCCAAGAGACCCAGTACTTC. Translating gives CASSQERGGQETQYF.

On this clone itself: A junction boundary mismatches the germline segment, possibly from a read error. The chain links TRBV7-7 to TRBJ2-7; 7 bases fit TRBD1. The V gene's germline CDR1 is SSHAT and CDR2 FNYEAQ (reference sequence). The CDR3 runs 13 residues. The DNA for the CDR3 is TGTGCTAGCAGCGTTACAACAGGGGTCGAGCAGTACTTC. Translation: CASSVTTGVEQYF.